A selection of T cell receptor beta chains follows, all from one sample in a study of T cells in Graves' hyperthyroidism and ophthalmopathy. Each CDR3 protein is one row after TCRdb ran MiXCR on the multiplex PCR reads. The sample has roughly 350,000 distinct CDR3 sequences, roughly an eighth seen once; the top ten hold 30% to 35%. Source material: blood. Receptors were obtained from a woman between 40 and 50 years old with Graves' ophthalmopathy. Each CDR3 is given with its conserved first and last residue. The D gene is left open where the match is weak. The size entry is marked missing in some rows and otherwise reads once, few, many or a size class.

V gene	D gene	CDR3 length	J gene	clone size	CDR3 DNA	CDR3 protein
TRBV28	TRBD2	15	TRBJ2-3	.	TGTGCCAGCAGGACTAGCGGGAGTAGCACAGATACGCAGTATTTT	CASRTSGSSTDTQYF
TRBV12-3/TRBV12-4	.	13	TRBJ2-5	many	TGTGCCAGCAGTCCCGAGAACCAAGAGACCCAGTACTTC	CASSPENQETQYF
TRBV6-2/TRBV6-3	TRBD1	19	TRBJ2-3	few	TGTGCCAGCAGTTACAACGGACAGGCGACCAGAACTAGCACAGATACGCAGTATTTT	CASSYNGQATRTSTDTQYF
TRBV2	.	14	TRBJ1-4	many	TGTGCCAGCAGAGGGTCGCTAAAAAATGAAAAACTGTTTTTT	CASRGSLKNEKLFF
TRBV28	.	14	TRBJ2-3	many	TGTGCCAGCAGTTTTTCGTCCCCCTCAGATACGCAGTATTTT	CASSFSSPSDTQYF
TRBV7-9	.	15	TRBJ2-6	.	TGTGCCAGCGATGGCGGGTACTCTGGGGCCAACGTCCTGACTTTC	CASDGGYSGANVLTF
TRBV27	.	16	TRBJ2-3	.	TGTGCCAGCAGTTTGAGCGGCACCGGAGGTGCAGATACGCAGTATTTT	CASSLSGTGGADTQYF
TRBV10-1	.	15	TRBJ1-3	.	TGCGCCAGCAGGAGAAACCGGGACTCTGGAAACACCATATATTTT	CASRRNRDSGNTIYF
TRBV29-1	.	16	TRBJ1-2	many	TGCAGCGTTGAGGGCGATCCCTCCGTAACCTACTATGGCTACACCTTC	CSVEGDPSVTYYGYTF
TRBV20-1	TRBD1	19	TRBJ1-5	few	TGCAGTGCTAGGTCTCAAATAACGACAGGGCGGTATAGCAATCAGCCCCAGCATTTT	CSARSQITTGRYSNQPQHF
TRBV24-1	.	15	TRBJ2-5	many	TGTGCCACCTCCCCTGGGGAGCAGCATCAAGAGACCCAGTACTTC	CATSPGEQHQETQYF
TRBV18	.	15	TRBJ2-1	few	TGTGCCAGCTCACCTGATCCTGGGTCCTACAATGAGCAGTTCTTC	CASSPDPGSYNEQFF
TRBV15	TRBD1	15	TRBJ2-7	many	TGTGCCACCAGCAGAGGACAGGGGGCGCTTAACGAGCAGTACTTC	CATSRGQGALNEQYF
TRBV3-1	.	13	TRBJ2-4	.	TGTGCCAGCAGCCAAGGTGTCAAAAACATTCAGTACTTC	CASSQGVKNIQYF
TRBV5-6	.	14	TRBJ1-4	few	TGTGCCAGCAGCTATAGGACGGTGGGTGAAAAACTGTTTTTT	CASSYRTVGEKLFF
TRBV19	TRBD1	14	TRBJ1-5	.	TGTGCCAGTAGTATAGGGACAGGGGATCAGCCCCAGCATTTT	CASSIGTGDQPQHF